This TCR beta chain was retrieved from a study of blood T cell repertoires in COVID-19. Study-level background: Sites in the United States, Italy and Spain provided acute and convalescent COVID-19 samples.

Original methodology: Amplification from reference gene primers served as the basis for estimated nucleated cell counts. TCRdb keeps only in-frame clones here, not all; method: immunoSEQ multiplex PCR. That table furnishes V, J and clone size, whereas the DNA furnished D and trimming. The data hold around 200,000 clones, with 70% to 80% observed a single time. This clone was seen only once. This clonotype originated in a woman aged 40 to 50 with COVID-19, enrolled during active disease. The sample comprised peripheral blood.

The CDR3 region is CATSRDLNQPQHF. CDR3 in DNA: TGTGCCACCAGCAGAGATCTGAATCAGCCCCAGCATTTT. The V gene is TRBV15, the J gene TRBJ1-5, with D unresolved. Per the germline V gene, CDR1 is LNHNV and CDR2 is YYDKDF (reference sequence). The germline V and J ends were trimmed by 0 bases and 4 bases, with 4 bases remaining between them. The CDR3 runs 13 residues.